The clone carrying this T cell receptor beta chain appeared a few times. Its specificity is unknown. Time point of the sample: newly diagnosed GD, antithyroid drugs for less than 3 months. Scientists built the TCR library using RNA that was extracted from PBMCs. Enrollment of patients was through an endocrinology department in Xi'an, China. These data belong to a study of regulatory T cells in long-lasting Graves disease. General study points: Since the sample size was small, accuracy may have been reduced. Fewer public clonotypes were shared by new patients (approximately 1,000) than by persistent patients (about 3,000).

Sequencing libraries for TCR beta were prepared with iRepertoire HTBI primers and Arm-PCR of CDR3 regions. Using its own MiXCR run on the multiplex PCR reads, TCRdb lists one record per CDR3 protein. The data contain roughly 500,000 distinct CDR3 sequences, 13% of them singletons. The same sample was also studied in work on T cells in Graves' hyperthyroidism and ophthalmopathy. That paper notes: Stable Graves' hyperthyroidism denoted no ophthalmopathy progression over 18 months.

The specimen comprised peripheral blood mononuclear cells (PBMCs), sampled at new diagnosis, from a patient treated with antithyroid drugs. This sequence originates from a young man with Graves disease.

DNA of the CDR3: TGCGCCAGCAGCCAAGCCGATAGCGGGGGAGGAACAGATACGCAGTATTTT. Translation: CASSQADSGGGTDTQYF. This rearrangement joins TRBV4-1 to TRBJ2-3, with 9 bases matching TRBD2. Germline CDR1 and CDR2: MGHRA and YSYEKL. The CDR3 runs 17 residues. J lost 3 bases, V lost 1 base, and 8 bases had no gene match.